This TCR beta chain was profiled in a study of blood T cells in healthy people across ages. A J-beta primer mix and a sample-barcoded 5' primer were used in a second PCR of roughly 7 to 12 cycles. Using its own MiXCR run on the 5' RACE reads, TCRdb lists one record per CDR3 protein. The sample shows 850,000 to 1,000,000 distinct CDR3 sequences, 45% to 60% of them seen only once. This clonotype was counted between two and nine times. This CDR3 has 17 amino acids. With V trimmed by 0 bases and J by 8 bases, 16 bases remained unmatched. The germline V gene encodes CDR1 DFQATT and CDR2 SNEGSKA (reference sequence).

Source material: blood. This sequence was found in a woman in her fifties or sixties in good health. The V call is TRBV20-1, the J call TRBJ2-1; 7 bases match TRBD2. The CDR3 DNA reads as TGCAGTGCTAGAGACTTGGGGGGGGGAGGGTGGATGGATGAGCAGTTCTTC. As protein: CSARDLGGGGWMDEQFF.